A selection of T cell receptor beta chains follows, all from one sample in a study of cytomegalovirus exposure and HLA in healthy donors. Only in-frame clones appear in the TCRdb table, and some are missing; sequencing was by immunoSEQ multiplex PCR. The sample consists of about 140,000 clones, approximately 77% of them appearing once. The sample was PBMCs. The receptors were gathered from a woman in her fifties or sixties in good health and CMV-seronegative. The CDR3 runs from the conserved cysteine through the conserved F or W. The D gene is left open where the match is weak. Rows give clone size only sometimes, using once, few, many, or a class for an expanded clone.

clone size: .
D gene: .
V gene: TRBV30
J gene: TRBJ1-2
CDR3 protein: CAWSLSGYGYTF
CDR3 DNA: TGTGCCTGGAGTCTCTCAGGGTATGGCTACACCTTC

clone size: few
D gene: .
V gene: TRBV7-9
J gene: TRBJ1-2
CDR3 protein: CASSLGGSYGYTF
CDR3 DNA: TGTGCCAGCAGTCTTGGGGGCAGCTATGGCTACACCTTC

clone size: .
D gene: TRBD2
V gene: TRBV19
J gene: TRBJ2-3
CDR3 protein: CASTTTSGGLLGTDTQYF
CDR3 DNA: TGTGCCAGTACCACCACTAGCGGGGGGCTCCTGGGCACAGATACGCAGTATTTT

clone size: .
D gene: TRBD2
V gene: TRBV10-2
J gene: TRBJ2-7
CDR3 protein: CASSENGGGPSYEQYF
CDR3 DNA: TGCGCCAGCAGTGAGAACGGCGGGGGACCCTCTTACGAGCAGTACTTC

clone size: .
D gene: .
V gene: TRBV6-6
J gene: TRBJ2-7
CDR3 protein: CASSYYADSNYEQYF
CDR3 DNA: TGTGCCAGCAGTTACTACGCCGACAGCAACTACGAGCAGTACTTC

clone size: few
D gene: TRBD2
V gene: TRBV5-4
J gene: TRBJ2-7
CDR3 protein: CASSLAGGGSYEQYF
CDR3 DNA: TGTGCCAGCAGCTTGGCTGGCGGGGGGTCCTACGAGCAGTACTTC

clone size: .
D gene: TRBD1
V gene: TRBV5-1
J gene: TRBJ2-7
CDR3 protein: CASSWEGQGYEQYF
CDR3 DNA: TGCGCCAGCAGCTGGGAGGGACAGGGCTACGAGCAGTACTTC

clone size: .
D gene: .
V gene: TRBV6-5
J gene: TRBJ1-6
CDR3 protein: CASSRSSYNSPLHF
CDR3 DNA: TGTGCCAGCAGCCGGAGCTCCTATAATTCACCCCTCCACTTT

clone size: .
D gene: .
V gene: TRBV4-2
J gene: TRBJ1-6
CDR3 protein: CASSLFETVSSYNSPLHF
CDR3 DNA: TGTGCCAGCAGCCTTTTCGAGACAGTTAGCTCCTATAATTCACCCCTCCACTTT

clone size: .
D gene: .
V gene: TRBV27
J gene: TRBJ1-1
CDR3 protein: CASSWGGTEAFF
CDR3 DNA: TGTGCCAGCAGTTGGGGGGGCACTGAAGCTTTCTTT

clone size: .
D gene: .
V gene: TRBV6-1
J gene: TRBJ2-7
CDR3 protein: CASSPGQRQYF
CDR3 DNA: TGTGCCAGCAGCCCGGGACAAAGGCAGTACTTC

clone size: .
D gene: .
V gene: TRBV21-1
J gene: TRBJ2-6
CDR3 protein: CASSSPGQGRSGANVLTF
CDR3 DNA: TGTGCCAGCAGCAGCCCGGGACAGGGCCGCTCTGGGGCCAACGTCCTGACTTTC

clone size: .
D gene: TRBD1
V gene: TRBV9
J gene: TRBJ1-5
CDR3 protein: CASSVEGGAGQPQHF
CDR3 DNA: TGTGCCAGCAGCGTAGAAGGGGGCGCAGGCCAGCCCCAGCATTTT

clone size: .
D gene: TRBD1
V gene: TRBV7-2
J gene: TRBJ2-1
CDR3 protein: CASSSTPGQGRDEQFF
CDR3 DNA: TGTGCCAGCAGCTCTACACCCGGACAGGGTCGGGATGAGCAGTTCTTC

clone size: few
D gene: .
V gene: TRBV5-4
J gene: TRBJ2-2
CDR3 protein: CASSSTLREINTGELFF
CDR3 DNA: TGTGCCAGCAGCTCAACCTTACGGGAAATCAACACCGGGGAGCTGTTTTTT

clone size: once
D gene: .
V gene: TRBV18
J gene: TRBJ1-1
CDR3 protein: CASSYGAPTEAFF
CDR3 DNA: TGTGCCAGCTCATATGGGGCTCCCACTGAAGCTTTCTTT

clone size: few
D gene: TRBD1
V gene: TRBV29-1
J gene: TRBJ1-2
CDR3 protein: CSVEDRDRVYGYTF
CDR3 DNA: TGCAGCGTTGAAGATAGGGACAGGGTGTATGGCTACACCTTC

clone size: .
D gene: TRBD1
V gene: TRBV5-1
J gene: TRBJ2-7
CDR3 protein: CASSWGHSGGSYEQYF
CDR3 DNA: TGCGCCAGCAGCTGGGGCCACTCAGGGGGCTCCTACGAGCAGTACTTC

clone size: .
D gene: TRBD1
V gene: TRBV27
J gene: TRBJ1-2
CDR3 protein: CASSARDRVYSYGYTF
CDR3 DNA: TGTGCCAGCAGTGCCCGGGACAGGGTTTATAGCTATGGCTACACCTTC

clone size: .
D gene: .
V gene: TRBV11-3
J gene: TRBJ1-1
CDR3 protein: CASSEMTGTEAFF
CDR3 DNA: TGTGCCAGCAGCGAAATGACGGGGACTGAAGCTTTCTTT

clone size: once
D gene: TRBD2
V gene: TRBV6-5
J gene: TRBJ2-3
CDR3 protein: CASSYDGLAGGYTQYF
CDR3 DNA: TGTGCCAGCAGTTACGATGGACTAGCGGGGGGGTATACGCAGTATTTT

clone size: .
D gene: .
V gene: TRBV30
J gene: TRBJ1-4
CDR3 protein: CAWATGEDEKLFF
CDR3 DNA: TGTGCCTGGGCGACGGGAGAAGATGAAAAACTGTTTTTT

clone size: .
D gene: TRBD2
V gene: TRBV19
J gene: TRBJ2-5
CDR3 protein: CASKAGGETQYF
CDR3 DNA: TGTGCCAGTAAAGCGGGGGGAGAGACCCAGTACTTC

clone size: .
D gene: TRBD1
V gene: TRBV5-4
J gene: TRBJ1-6
CDR3 protein: CASSLTQGGNSPLHF
CDR3 DNA: TGTGCCAGCAGCTTAACACAGGGGGGGAATTCACCCCTCCACTTT

clone size: .
D gene: .
V gene: TRBV27
J gene: TRBJ2-1
CDR3 protein: CASSLRGAGYNEQFF
CDR3 DNA: TGTGCCAGCAGTTTACGGGGGGCAGGGTACAATGAGCAGTTCTTC

clone size: .
D gene: .
V gene: TRBV7-8
J gene: TRBJ1-2
CDR3 protein: CASSSEANTATNGYTF
CDR3 DNA: TGTGCCAGCAGCTCAGAGGCCAACACGGCTACGAATGGCTACACCTTC

clone size: .
D gene: TRBD1
V gene: TRBV4-2
J gene: TRBJ2-2
CDR3 protein: CASSQEWTGFTGELFF
CDR3 DNA: TGTGCCAGCAGCCAAGAGTGGACAGGGTTCACCGGGGAGCTGTTTTTT

clone size: .
D gene: TRBD1
V gene: TRBV11-2
J gene: TRBJ2-4
CDR3 protein: CASSLERQGVIQYF
CDR3 DNA: TGTGCCAGCAGCTTAGAGAGGCAGGGGGTCATTCAGTACTTC

clone size: .
D gene: .
V gene: TRBV27
J gene: TRBJ1-4
CDR3 protein: CASSLGPPAATNEKLFF
CDR3 DNA: TGTGCCAGCAGTTTGGGGCCCCCGGCAGCAACTAATGAAAAACTGTTTTTT

clone size: .
D gene: .
V gene: TRBV9
J gene: TRBJ1-5
CDR3 protein: CASSVAPTGFRQPQHF
CDR3 DNA: TGTGCCAGCAGCGTAGCTCCGACGGGGTTTCGTCAGCCCCAGCATTTT

clone size: few
D gene: TRBD1
V gene: TRBV5-1
J gene: TRBJ1-1
CDR3 protein: CASSLTTGAGTEAFF
CDR3 DNA: TGCGCCAGCAGCTTGACCACAGGGGCGGGCACTGAAGCTTTCTTT

clone size: once
D gene: TRBD2
V gene: TRBV4-2
J gene: TRBJ2-2
CDR3 protein: CASSQRGGPGELFF
CDR3 DNA: TGTGCCAGCAGCCAACGGGGGGGCCCCGGGGAGCTGTTTTTT

clone size: .
D gene: .
V gene: TRBV18
J gene: TRBJ1-2
CDR3 protein: CASSLRQERYGYTF
CDR3 DNA: TGTGCCAGCTCACTCCGACAGGAGAGATATGGCTACACCTTC

clone size: few
D gene: TRBD1
V gene: TRBV29-1
J gene: TRBJ2-1
CDR3 protein: CSGEGTGGYNEQFF
CDR3 DNA: TGCAGCGGTGAAGGGACAGGGGGCTACAATGAGCAGTTCTTC

clone size: .
D gene: TRBD1
V gene: TRBV29-1
J gene: TRBJ1-1
CDR3 protein: CSSFRGPDTEAFF
CDR3 DNA: TGCAGCTCATTTAGGGGGCCTGACACTGAAGCTTTCTTT

clone size: .
D gene: .
V gene: TRBV19
J gene: TRBJ1-1
CDR3 protein: CASSLRTPTEAFF
CDR3 DNA: TGTGCCAGTAGTCTACGGACACCCACTGAAGCTTTCTTT